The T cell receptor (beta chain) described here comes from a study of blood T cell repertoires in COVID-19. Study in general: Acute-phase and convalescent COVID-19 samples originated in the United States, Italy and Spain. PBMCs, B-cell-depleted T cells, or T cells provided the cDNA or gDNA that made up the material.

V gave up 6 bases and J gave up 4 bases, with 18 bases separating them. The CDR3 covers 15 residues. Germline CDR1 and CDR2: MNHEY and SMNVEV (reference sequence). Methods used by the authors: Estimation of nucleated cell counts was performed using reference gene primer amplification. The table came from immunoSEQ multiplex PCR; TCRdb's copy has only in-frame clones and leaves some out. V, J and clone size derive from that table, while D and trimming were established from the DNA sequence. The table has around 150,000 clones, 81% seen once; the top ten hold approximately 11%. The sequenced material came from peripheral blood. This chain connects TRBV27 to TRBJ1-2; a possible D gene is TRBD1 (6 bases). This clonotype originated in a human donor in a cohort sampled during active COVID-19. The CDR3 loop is CASRADTGQRYGYTF. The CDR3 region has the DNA TGTGCCAGCAGAGCCGACACAGGGCAACGCTATGGCTACACCTTC.